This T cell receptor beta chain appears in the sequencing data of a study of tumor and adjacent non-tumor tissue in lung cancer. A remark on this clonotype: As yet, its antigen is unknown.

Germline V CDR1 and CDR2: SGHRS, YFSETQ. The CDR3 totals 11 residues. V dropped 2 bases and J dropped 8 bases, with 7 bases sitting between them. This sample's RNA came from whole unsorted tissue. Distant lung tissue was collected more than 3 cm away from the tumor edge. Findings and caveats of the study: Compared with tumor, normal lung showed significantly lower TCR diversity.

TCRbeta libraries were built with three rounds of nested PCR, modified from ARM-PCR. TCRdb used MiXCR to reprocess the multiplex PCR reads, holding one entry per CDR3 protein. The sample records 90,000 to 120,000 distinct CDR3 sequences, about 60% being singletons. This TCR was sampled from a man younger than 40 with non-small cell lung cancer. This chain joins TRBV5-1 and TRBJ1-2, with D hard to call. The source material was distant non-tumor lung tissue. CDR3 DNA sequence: TGCGCCAGCAGCTTCGACAACGGCTACACCTTC. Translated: CASSFDNGYTF.